This T cell receptor (beta chain) came from a study of blood T cell repertoires in COVID-19 (dated by TCRdb to 2020 to 2022). At the level of the whole study: Collaborator samples came from the United States, Italy and Spain and covered acute and convalescent phases of COVID-19. HLA class I and class II types, where available, came from metadata supplied by the sample provider rather than from assay-based typing. The sample metadata nearly always contained a de-identified subject ID, COVID-19 status, age in years and sex. The repertoires were made available in a free public database intended to serve as a resource for research on the immune response to SARS-CoV-2. The prospective study material was composed of cDNA or gDNA derived from T cells, B-cell-depleted T cells, or PBMCs. Subjects who had been exposed to COVID-19, were actively infected with it, or had recovered from it provided the deeply sampled blood TCRbeta repertoires that made up the dataset. Samples came from the ongoing ImmuneRACE study (first 160 participants) plus 1,254 subjects from 6 global collaborators.

Taken from the germline V gene (reference sequence), the CDR1 and CDR2 loops are SGHNT and YYREEE. The junction carries 6 bases between V and J, which are trimmed by 1 base and 5 bases respectively. CDR3 length: 12 amino acids, cysteine to phenylalanine. The only DNA kept is the CDR3, 36 bases in frame from the first base. Note on this clone: The antigen it recognizes is unknown. Base qualities are not recorded, but no much larger clone differs from it by a single base.

TCRbeta CDR3 regions were amplified from genomic DNA using the immunoSEQ Assay, a bias-controlled multiplex PCR. The authors' analysis ran thus. The number of nucleated cells in each sample was estimated from the amplification of reference gene primers within the assay. To quantify the absolute abundance of each unique TCRbeta CDR3 rearrangement, sequence reads were collapsed and filtered. For each sample, productive Simpson clonality was calculated as the square root of Simpson's diversity index across productive rearrangements. Held by TCRdb, this immuneACCESS table contains in-frame sequences only and omits some clones. Under half of the omission traces to an unresolved V gene where checked; the cause of the rest is unknown. D and trimming were read from the DNA, whereas the V and J calls and clone size are those reported in that table. The sample table lists hundreds of thousands of clones, nearly 90% of them with a count of one. The ten largest clones take up 1% of the sample.

What the work shows at the level of the full study, not this receptor alone: The quantity of clinical and demographic metadata differed by source and by participant and was supplied without curation.

Participants in the prospective study were aged roughly 18 to 100 years, lived in over 20 United States geographic areas, and enrolled through a virtual design. To assign participants to cohorts, the prospective study relied on clinical history that participants themselves reported in a screening survey and a study questionnaire. ImmuneRACE Cohort 3 recovered participants were defined by two consecutive negative NP/OP PCR tests, healthcare professional clearance, or symptom resolution. Each participant in the prospective study had whole blood, serum and a nasopharyngeal or oropharyngeal swab collected by mobile phlebotomists. Over an approximately two-month period, participants in the prospective study had the option of providing additional blood draws and questionnaires. Before DNA extraction, blood samples from the prospective study were shipped at room temperature or frozen.

The chain links TRBV5-4 with TRBJ2-5; confidence is insufficient to name the D gene. The clonotype was recovered from a woman aged 30 to 39 who had recovered from COVID-19. What was sequenced was PBMCs or T cells enriched from blood (not recorded which). The nucleotide sequence reads as follows: TGTGCCAGCAGCTTGCCCAGGGAGACCCAGTACTTC. This sequence encodes CASSLPRETQYF.